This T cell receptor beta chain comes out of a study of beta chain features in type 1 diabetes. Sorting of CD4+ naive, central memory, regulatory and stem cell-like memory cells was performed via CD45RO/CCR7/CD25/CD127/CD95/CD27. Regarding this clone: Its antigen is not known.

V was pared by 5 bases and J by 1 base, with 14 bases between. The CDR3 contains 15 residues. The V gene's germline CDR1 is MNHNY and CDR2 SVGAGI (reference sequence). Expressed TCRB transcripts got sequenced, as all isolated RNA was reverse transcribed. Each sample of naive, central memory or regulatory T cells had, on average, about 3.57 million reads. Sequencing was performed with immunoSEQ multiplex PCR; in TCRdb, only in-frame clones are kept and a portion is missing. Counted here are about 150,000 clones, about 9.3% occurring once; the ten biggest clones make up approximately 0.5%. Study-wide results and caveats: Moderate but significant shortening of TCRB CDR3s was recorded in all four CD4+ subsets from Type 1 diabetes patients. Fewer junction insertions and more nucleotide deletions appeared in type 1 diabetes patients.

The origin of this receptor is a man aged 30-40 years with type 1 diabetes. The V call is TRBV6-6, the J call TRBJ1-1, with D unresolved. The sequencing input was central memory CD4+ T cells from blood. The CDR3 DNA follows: TGTGCCAGCAGTCCCCCGGGAAGGGCGAACACTGAAGCTTTCTTT. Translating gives CASSPPGRANTEAFF.